Listed below are T cell receptor beta chains from one sample, sequenced in a study of T cells expressing NK-cell markers. TCRdb reworked the 5' RACE reads into one entry per CDR3 protein, no DNA. The sample holds approximately 460,000 distinct CDR3 sequences. The sample comprised blood T cells: a sorted CD56 or NKG2C T cell subset, CD4+ or CD8+ T cells, or bulk PBMC T cells (not recorded which). The receptors were sampled from a woman between 18 and 75 years old in good health. CDR3s include the opening cysteine and the closing phenylalanine or tryptophan.

>TRBV6-2/TRBV6-3|TRBJ2-3
CASEDGRTDTQYF
>TRBV5-1|TRBJ1-2
CASSLFLGADYGYTF
>TRBV5-1|TRBJ2-5
CASSLAGTGPSETQYF
>TRBV4-3|TRBJ2-1
CASSQDLEGEQFF
>TRBV12-3/TRBV12-4|TRBJ1-3
CASSRGARGNTIYF
>TRBV29-1|TRBJ2-3
CSAPGTGGAYTQYF
>TRBV29-1|TRBJ1-2
CSAGPGRGYGYTF
>TRBV11-2|TRBJ2-7
CASSLAGQGAGYEQYF
>TRBV7-3|TRBJ2-1
CASSLRGGLAGGPNEQFF
>TRBV30|TRBJ2-1
CAWSPLDRGLNNEQFF
>TRBV30|TRBJ2-6
CAWPGTFNSDPSGANVLTF
>TRBV14|TRBJ2-7
CASSRVLLGEQYF
>TRBV12-3/TRBV12-4|TRBJ2-3
CASSLSWRGDTDTQYF
>TRBV27|TRBJ2-1
CASSSGLTIANEQFF
>TRBV29-1|TRBJ2-5
CSVGPVLQETQYF
>TRBV20-1|TRBJ2-4
CSASQREGLAKNIQYF
>TRBV4-1|TRBJ2-5
CASSQDKVMETQYF
>TRBV4-1|TRBJ2-3
CASSQGASGSRTDTQYF
>TRBV25-1|TRBJ1-5
CASSFGGGGAESNQPQHF
>TRBV12-3/TRBV12-4|TRBJ2-2
CASSLIAHTNTGELFF
>TRBV12-3/TRBV12-4|TRBJ1-1
CASSFLGPAEAFF
>TRBV7-8|TRBJ2-3
CASSLKWGVREQRSDTQYF
>TRBV20-1|TRBJ2-7
CSARAGVYSYEQYF
>TRBV7-2|TRBJ2-2
CASSDRGYTGELFF
>TRBV20-1|TRBJ1-2
CSASRDRTGYTF
>TRBV3-1|TRBJ1-2
CASSQAVNLNYGYTF
>TRBV5-4|TRBJ2-1
CASSRDAPGGNEQFF
>TRBV6-1|TRBJ2-3
CASSRAAGVPDTQYF
>TRBV28|TRBJ2-1
CASSFVVPSGNNEQFF
>TRBV12-3/TRBV12-4|TRBJ2-3
CASSLKRVDTQYF
>TRBV9|TRBJ1-6
CASSPSWGQGNSPLHF
>TRBV28|TRBJ2-3
CASSLYSLAEADTQYF
>TRBV30|TRBJ2-3
CAWSIGSDTQYF
>TRBV24-1|TRBJ2-2
CATSDPNRSNTGELFF
>TRBV3-1|TRBJ2-1
CASSRIGAEYNEQFF
>TRBV28|TRBJ1-1
CASNADVTEAFF
>TRBV28|TRBJ1-6
CASRPGHRDSPLHF
>TRBV5-4|TRBJ2-6
CASSLVRKQGSGANVLTF
>TRBV10-2|TRBJ1-1
CASRNTDGEAFF
>TRBV28|TRBJ2-5
CASSPRWAAGGQGETQYF